Listed below are T cell receptor beta chains from one sample, sequenced in a study of T cells after yellow fever vaccination. TCRdb used MiXCR to reprocess the 5' RACE reads, holding one entry per CDR3 protein. Among some 170,000 distinct CDR3 sequences listed, 9.3% were seen once. Material: CD8+ T cells sorted from PBMCs, obtained 45 days after the yellow fever booster vaccination. These receptors came from a man between 18 and 29 years old who received the YFV17D yellow fever vaccine. CDR3s include the opening cysteine and the closing phenylalanine or tryptophan. Fields, in order: CDR3 DNA, CDR3 protein, J gene, V gene, clone size, D gene. The D gene is left open where the match is weak. Some rows mark clone size as missing; the rest say once, few, many or name a class of expanded clone.

TGTGCCAGCAGTTTGACAGGGCCTAACACTGAAGCTTTCTTT | CASSLTGPNTEAFF | TRBJ1-1 | TRBV27 | - | TRBD1
TGCGCCAGCAGCCAAGGGGTCAAAACTGAAGCTTTCTTT | CASSQGVKTEAFF | TRBJ1-1 | TRBV4-1 | few | -
TGTGCCAGCAGCTTAGGCGGAACAGCTCTCTATGGCTACACCTTC | CASSLGGTALYGYTF | TRBJ1-2 | TRBV13 | - | -
TGTGCCAGCAGTTCAGGATCGGCGTCCTACAATGAGCAGTTCTTC | CASSSGSASYNEQFF | TRBJ2-1 | TRBV12-3/TRBV12-4 | - | -
TGTGCTAGTGGTTTGCTTCGGGACACCGAAAAACTGTTTTTT | CASGLLRDTEKLFF | TRBJ1-4 | TRBV12-5 | - | -
TGTGCCAGCAGCCAAACGGGCACTGAAGCTTTCTTT | CASSQTGTEAFF | TRBJ1-1 | TRBV11-2 | few | -
TGTGCCAGCAGCCAAGCCGAGTTAGGCACAGATACGCAGTATTTT | CASSQAELGTDTQYF | TRBJ2-3 | TRBV4-2 | - | -
TGTGCCAGCAGCGTAGAAAGCCGTAACCCCAATGAGCAGTTCTTC | CASSVESRNPNEQFF | TRBJ2-1 | TRBV9 | few | -
TGCGCCAGCAGCCAATTCCGGGACGCCTCCGAGACCCAGTACTTC | CASSQFRDASETQYF | TRBJ2-5 | TRBV4-3 | few | -
TGCAGCGTTCAGGGGACCGGGACAGTCTCCTACAACTACGAGCAGTACTTC | CSVQGTGTVSYNYEQYF | TRBJ2-7 | TRBV29-1 | - | TRBD1
TGTGCCAGCAGTGAAGAGGACAGGGACGGGGACGAGCAGTACTTC | CASSEEDRDGDEQYF | TRBJ2-7 | TRBV6-1 | - | TRBD1
TGTGCCAGCAGCCCCGGACACGGGGGCTACGAGCAGTACTTC | CASSPGHGGYEQYF | TRBJ2-7 | TRBV14 | many | -
TGCGCCAGCGGGGTTTCGAACACCGGGGAGCTGTTTTTT | CASGVSNTGELFF | TRBJ2-2 | TRBV10-1 | - | -
TGTGCTAGTGGTCTATCGACAACGGACAGGGGGCGCACGGATGAGCAGTTCTTC | CASGLSTTDRGRTDEQFF | TRBJ2-1 | TRBV12-5 | - | TRBD1
TGCAGTGCTATTAACAGGGGGGTGCAGTTCTTC | CSAINRGVQFF | TRBJ2-1 | TRBV20-1 | many | TRBD1
TGCGCCAGCAGCCCTTGGACTAGCGGGGGCGCAGCCACCGGGGAGCTGTTTTTT | CASSPWTSGGAATGELFF | TRBJ2-2 | TRBV4-3 | few | TRBD2
TGTGCCAGCAGTAGGCGGGGGGACATTCAGTACTTC | CASSRRGDIQYF | TRBJ2-4 | TRBV5-8 | - | TRBD2
TGTGCCACCAGCAGGGTACAGGGGCCCAGGCAGTTCTTC | CATSRVQGPRQFF | TRBJ2-1 | TRBV15 | few | TRBD1
TGTGCCAGCAGGGACAGACGGGACGATCCTAACTATGGCTACACCTTC | CASRDRRDDPNYGYTF | TRBJ1-2 | TRBV12-3/TRBV12-4 | few | -
TGTGCCTGGAGTGTAGGTGGACAGGCCTTCAATGAGCAGTTCTTC | CAWSVGGQAFNEQFF | TRBJ2-1 | TRBV30 | - | TRBD1